The source of this T cell receptor (beta chain) is a study of follicular helper T cells after annual influenza vaccination. The time point denotes: 2015-2016 season, 7 days after influenza vaccination. This clone was counted a single time. Per germline, CDR1 LNHDA and CDR2 SQIVND (reference sequence). This CDR3 is built from 16 residues. The V end was cut by 5 bases, the J end by 1 base, with 18 bases between. The data were produced by immunoSEQ multiplex PCR, yet TCRdb's version contains in-frame clones alone and is incomplete. Among approximately 5,700 clones listed, approximately 88% were seen once.

Sequences were derived from CXCR5+ CD38- circulating T follicular helper cells from blood, sampled 7 days after influenza vaccination. Subset reported: circulating Tfh, non-naive CD4+CXCR5+PD-1+ (ICOS+CD38+ or ICOS-CD38-). This clonotype originated in an adult who received the influenza vaccine. This chain joins TRBV19 and TRBJ2-7, with D possibly matching TRBD2 (6 bases). DNA of the CDR3: TGTGCCAGTAGTCCAGGGACTGGTGGGTTTTCCTACGAGCAGTACTTC. It specifies CASSPGTGGFSYEQYF.